This TCR beta chain was sequenced for a study of beta chain features in type 1 diabetes. The study's findings and limits: In all four CD4+ subsets, TCRB CDR3 length was significantly, moderately reduced in type 1 diabetes. Within the patient group, naive, central memory and Treg TCRB repertoires appeared more similar to each other than within healthy donors.

The isolated RNA, all of it, was reverse transcribed, so expressed TCRB transcripts were what got sequenced. TCRdb's copy holds only in-frame clones and misses some; the assay was immunoSEQ multiplex PCR. The data show 500,000 to 850,000 clones, with around 15% seen just once and approximately 0.043% held by the top ten. Per donor, one heparinised blood draw averaged approximately 120 mL. Only a few counts were recorded for this clone. Its matching antigen is unknown. The sample comprised naive CD4+ T cells from blood. This TCR derives from a man younger than 30 with type 1 diabetes.

DNA of the CDR3: TGTGCCAGCAGGGTACCGGGACAGGGATACACAGATACGCAGTATTTT. This codes for CASRVPGQGYTDTQYF. The chain joins TRBV7-8 to TRBJ2-3, with 9 bases aligning to TRBD1. The CDR3 sequence is 16 residues long. Per the germline V gene, CDR1 is SGHVS and CDR2 is FQNEAQ. V trimming: 6 bases; J trimming: 2 bases; junction bases outside the gene matches: 9.